This paragraph reports one T cell receptor (beta chain). Method: immunoSEQ multiplex PCR; TCRdb's copy keeps in-frame clones and lacks some. The repertoire holds some 64,000 clones, with 92% as singletons. The data were obtained in a study of OX40 agonist ivuxolimab in advanced cancers. This CDR3 region has 12 residues. Germline lookup yields CDR1 MDHEN and CDR2 SYDVKM. V lost 3 bases, J lost 11 bases, and 11 bases lay in between. The starting material was CD4+ or CD8+ T cells sorted from blood, obtained in a trial of the OX40 agonist ivuxolimab. The TCR was taken from an adult with an advanced solid tumor such as melanoma, head and neck, liver or kidney cancer. The chain carries TRBV28 and TRBJ2-1; D might be TRBD1 (6 bases). CDR3 in DNA: TGTGCCAGCAGTTTGCAGGGGCGCAAGCAGTTCTTC. The encoded protein is CASSLQGRKQFF.